This T cell receptor (beta chain) was documented in a study of T cell responses to AZD1222 COVID-19 vaccine. Study-wide points: Seropositive AZD1222 recipients at baseline numbered only 6 or 7. Every sample of the repertoires postdated the peak T cell response. Donors in the cohort were predominantly white British and more often female, and clonal diversity was possibly underestimated. Regions 160-218 and 743-854 held dominance among vaccine-associated CD4 TCRs, which spanned spike.

Notes on this clone: Its antigen is undetermined.

This CDR3 spans 10 amino acids. CDR1 is SNHLY and CDR2 is FYNNEI in the germline V gene. V lost 9 bases and J 7 bases, leaving 9 bases between the germline ends. Profiled with immunoSEQ multiplex PCR; TCRdb holds only in-frame clones, not every one. Here the sample spans 140,000 to 150,000 clones, about 92% being singletons. The clonotype originates from an adult in good health. This rearrangement joins TRBV2 to TRBJ1-1; D not resolved. The sample here was peripheral blood, taken on day 0 of AZD1222 vaccination. The CDR3 reads CASEYGEAFF. The CDR3 DNA is TGTGCCAGTGAGTACGGTGAAGCTTTCTTT.